This T cell receptor beta chain was identified during a study of memory CD8 T cells in hepatitis C reinfection. Turning to the study itself: HCV reinfection meant a positive HCV RNA test after two negative tests at least 60 days apart. Notes on the study in general: Conclusions on public clonotypes and secondary clearance were not definitive with about 5 donors.

CDR1 and CDR2 (germline): SGDLS, YYNGEE. V was shortened by 0 bases and J by 7 bases, with 14 bases between the two germline ends. The CDR3 runs to 15 residues. The count of this clone is one. Its target is not known. Assay: immunoSEQ multiplex PCR; the TCRdb copy retains only in-frame clones and omits some. The repertoire consists of around 45,000 clones, with 70% to 90% occurring once and the leading ten covering more than 0.95%. As to time point: peak reinfection, 3 to 8 weeks after reinfection detection. The sorted cells went straight to TCR sequencing with no prior in vitro expansion. Donors were people who inject drugs in the Montreal HEPCO cohort. A couple of donors provided sorted CD3+ CD8+ CD45RO- naive CD8 T cells at all three reinfection time points.

The source of this sequence is a man younger than 35 with hepatitis C virus infection. The chain combines TRBV9 with TRBJ2-1; D possibly corresponds to TRBD2 (7 bases). The sequenced material came from naive CD8+ T cells sorted from blood. This CDR3 reads CASSVASGGGNEQFF. As DNA, the CDR3 is TGTGCCAGCAGCGTAGCTAGCGGAGGGGGGAATGAGCAGTTCTTC.